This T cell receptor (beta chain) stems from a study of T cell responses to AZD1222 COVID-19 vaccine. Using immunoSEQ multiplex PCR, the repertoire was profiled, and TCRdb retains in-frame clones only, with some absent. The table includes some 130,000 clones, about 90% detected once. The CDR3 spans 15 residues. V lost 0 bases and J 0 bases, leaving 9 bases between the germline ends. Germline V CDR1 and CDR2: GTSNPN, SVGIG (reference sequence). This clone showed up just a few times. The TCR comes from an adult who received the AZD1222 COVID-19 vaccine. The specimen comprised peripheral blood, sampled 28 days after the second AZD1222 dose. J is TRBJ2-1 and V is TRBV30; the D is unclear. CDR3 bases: TGTGCCTGGAGTGTCGGTGCCAGCTCCTACAATGAGCAGTTCTTC. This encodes CAWSVGASSYNEQFF.